This TCR beta chain was documented in a study of tumor-infiltrating lymphocytes in primary liver carcinoma (dated by TCRdb to the late 2010s). Study-level background: Hepatocellular carcinoma (four) or combined HCC and intrahepatic cholangiocarcinoma (one) was present in the five patients, who were three men and two women aged 30 to 69 years. The five patients had tumors of stage T1-T3 N0M0, with maximum diameters ranging from roughly 4.2 to 10 cm. Samples yielded roughly 3.65 to 7.5 million productive TCRbeta reads; read depth did not differ significantly between tissue types. The study combined TCRbeta repertoire sequencing, expression microarrays and whole-exome sequencing across five regions of each liver tumor, with adjacent normal tissue and blood. TCRbeta repertoire sequencing covered approximately 35 specimens from 5 patients: around 25 tumor regions, 5 adjacent noncancerous liver tissues and 5 peripheral blood samples. The roughly 24 tumor region samples were profiled with Agilent mRNA microarrays so that TCRbeta repertoire diversity could be related to the local molecular phenotype. High reproducibility was observed for the technical replicate repertoires, with mean shared-clone rates around 0.9 and correlation coefficients above 0.95. Broader findings and caveats from the paper: The top 250 clones accounted for a significantly greater share of the repertoire in tumors than in blood (p = 0.039). Only about 8-24% of top clones were present in all five regions of a tumor, suggesting spatial heterogeneity of tumor-infiltrating T cells. Consistent with antigen-driven expansion, pairs of tumor regions showed higher repertoire overlap (mean roughly 35%) than either tumor-adjacent pairs (around 17%) or tumor-blood pairs (around 15%). Because the samples were bulk and unsorted, CD4+ and CD8+ T cell repertoires could not be compared. With just four to six patients in the study, the authors point out that the findings should be validated in a larger study. Only the TCR beta chain was sequenced, so true repertoire diversity is likely underestimated because unpaired alpha chains were not captured.

Total RNA and DNA were co-extracted from about 19-30 mg of bulk tissue with the AllPrep DNA/RNA mini kit, without cell sorting. Between late 2015 and March 2016, 5 or 6 patients in China with histopathologically diagnosed primary liver carcinoma had their tumors surgically resected. At the time of sampling, the patients were treatment-naive and had chronic HBV infection. Each tumor was sampled at five spatially separated regions: the tumor centre plus the superior, inferior, left-lateral and right-lateral poles. Histological examination found more than 75% viable tumor cells in every tumor sample. Fresh tumor and adjacent tissue pieces were bisected; one half was stored in RNAlater at -80°C, the other sent for histology. Including cysteine and phenylalanine, the CDR3 has 13 amino acids. CDR3 DNA is the only sequence kept; it has 39 bases, read in frame from the first base. The V and J ends are trimmed by 4 bases and 6 bases, leaving 11 bases between them. The germline V gene (reference sequence) supplies CDR1 SGHKS and CDR2 YYEKEE.

A constant-region primer and ProtoScript II reverse transcriptase were used to reverse-transcribe TCRbeta-specific cDNA from 500 ng total RNA. Construction of the TCRbeta libraries relied on three nested rounds of multiplex PCR, following a slightly modified ARM-PCR procedure. The first two PCR rounds used multiplex TRBV1-TRBV30 forward primers with a Cbeta reverse primer, each for approximately 9 cycles. Sample barcodes and Illumina adapters were added in a final 25-cycle PCR using Deep VentR polymerase. Before sequencing, amplicons of 200-500 bp were purified from gel using a QIAquick gel extraction kit. The TCRbeta amplicons were sequenced with 250-bp paired-end reads on an Illumina HiSeq 2500. The original pipeline was this. Quality trimming of reads was performed with Trimmomatic v0.33, and paired reads were merged with FLASH v1.2.11 so that full CDR3 sequences could be recovered. MiGEC v1.2.1b assigned V, D and J germline segments to the rearranged TCRbeta sequences. Clonotype statistics, along with Shannon-Wiener diversity indices, were calculated using VDJtools v1.0.0. To reduce sampling bias, subsequent analyses other than the diversity analysis used only the 250 most abundant clonotypes in each sample. Using fastp trimming at Q25 and MiXCR clonotype assembly, TCRdb reanalyzed the public sequencing data and kept in-frame beta chains. Rows matching on CDR3 protein sequence are summarized as one entry with the most common DNA and genes. These V and J calls originate from TCRdb's pipeline instead of the authors' own analysis. The sample table holds 80,000 or so distinct CDR3 sequences, of which about 70% were seen once. Roughly 13% of the sample is in the top ten clones.

In the case of this clonotype: Its recognized antigen is unknown. No much larger clone is present one base from it, and per-base qualities are unavailable.

The chain is made from TRBV5-5 and TRBJ1-5; there is no confident call for the D gene. This clonotype originated in an older woman with primary liver carcinoma and hepatitis B virus infection. Sample: liver tumor tissue from sampling region 4. Per the publication, the cell subset or site label means: tumor region T4, right-lateral pole. CDR3 sequence: CASSTDVVQPQHF. The DNA sequence is as follows: TGTGCCAGCAGCACGGACGTAGTTCAGCCCCAGCATTTT.